A single sample gave rise to the 22 T cell receptor beta chains below, sequenced in a study of Ad26.COV2.S vaccination and SARS-CoV-2 variants. The assay was immunoSEQ multiplex PCR, and TCRdb's table has in-frame clones only and misses some. The table shows approximately 500,000 clones, with about 83% occurring only once. Treatment of the sample: some 20 received Ad26.COV2.S at low or high dose, single or two shots; about 5 received placebo; per-sample allocation not given. All samples were drawn on day 63, counting from the first vaccine or placebo injection. The input for sequencing was peripheral blood, taken in a trial of Ad26.COV2.S vaccine versus placebo. Source of these receptors: a person aged 18-65 years who received the Ad26.COV2.S COVID-19 vaccine or a placebo.

The gene calls are TRBV5-6 and TRBJ2-7, with a possible D match to TRBD2 (5 bases). The CDR3 length is 15 residues. Germline V gives CDR1 SGHDT, CDR2 YYEEEE. Trimming removed 0 bases from V and 6 bases from J, with 16 bases in between. The CDR3 bases are TGTGCCAGCAGCTTGGGGGCAGGTTCTAGCCGCGAGCAGTACTTC. It is translated as CASSLGAGSSREQYF.

The chain is built from TRBV11-3 and TRBJ2-1; D possibly uses TRBD1 or TRBD2 (5 bases each). The CDR3 sequence is 14 residues long. Germline V CDR1 and CDR2: SGHNT, YENEEA. V lost 4 bases and J 4 bases, leaving 11 bases between the germline ends. The CDR3 sequence is CASSSTGTYNEQFF. The CDR3 DNA sequence: TGTGCCAGCAGCTCAACCGGGACGTACAATGAGCAGTTCTTC.

V and J are TRBV6-5 and TRBJ2-1; D is possibly TRBD1 (5 bases). This CDR3 comprises 15 residues. In germline, CDR1 is MNHEY, CDR2 SVGAGI. The ends were cut back, 6 bases at V and 2 bases at J, with 14 bases in the middle. The DNA of the CDR3 is TGTGCCAGCAGGATAGAAGGGGCAACCTACAATGAGCAGTTCTTC. It translates to CASRIEGATYNEQFF.

The rearrangement uses TRBV6-6 and TRBJ1-6; TRBD1 matches at 9 bases. V lost 6 bases, J lost 6 bases, and 6 bases stayed unmatched. Germline V gene data show CDR1 as MNHNY and CDR2 as SVGAGI (reference sequence). The CDR3 contains 15 residues. The CDR3 nucleotides are TGTGCCAGCAGAACCCAGGGACAGGGTAATTCACCCCTCCACTTT. Translation: CASRTQGQGNSPLHF.

This clone was seen more than once but under ten times. V is TRBV4-2 and J is TRBJ2-2; D gene uncertain. CDR3 size: 14 residues. CDR1 is LGHNA and CDR2 is YNFKEQ in the germline V gene. V shed 0 bases and J shed 4 bases, with 6 bases lying between them. In DNA form, the CDR3 reads TGTGCCAGCAGCCAAGATTACTCCACCGGGGAGCTGTTTTTT. This sequence encodes CASSQDYSTGELFF.

The rearrangement uses TRBV7-9 and TRBJ1-4, with D possibly TRBD1 on 5 matching bases. The V gene lost 7 bases and the J gene lost 7 bases, with 13 bases spanning the gap. There are 13 residues in the CDR3. The germline CDR1 and CDR2 sequences are SEHNR and FQNEAQ (reference sequence). Here the CDR3 DNA reads TGTGCCAGCACCGTAACGGACACTGAAAAACTGTTTTTT. It encodes CASTVTDTEKLFF.

The chain has TRBV7-8 and TRBJ2-3; TRBD1 is a possible D gene (6 bases). CDR3 length: 15 amino acids. CDR1 and CDR2 (germline): SGHVS, FQNEAQ. The V end was cut by 1 base, the J end by 0 bases, with 8 bases between. In DNA form, the CDR3 reads TGTGCCAGCAGCTTAGGGCAGGGGAGCACAGATACGCAGTATTTT. This sequence encodes CASSLGQGSTDTQYF.

The chain carries TRBV30 and TRBJ1-1; D perhaps matches TRBD1 (5 bases). The CDR3 contains 13 residues. The germline V gene has CDR1 GTSNPN and CDR2 SVGIG (reference sequence). The V gene lost 6 bases and the J gene lost 3 bases, with 14 bases spanning the gap. The CDR3 loop is CACHPGRDTEAFF. CDR3 in DNA: TGTGCCTGCCACCCAGGGAGGGACACTGAAGCTTTCTTT.

The chain has TRBV6-5 and TRBJ2-3, with 10 bases identical to TRBD2. CDR1 is MNHEY and CDR2 is SVGAGI in the germline V gene. This CDR3 spans 15 amino acids. J was trimmed by 0 bases and V by 6 bases; bases with no gene match: 3. CDR3 residues: CASRLAGPSTDTQYF. CDR3 in DNA: TGTGCCAGCAGACTAGCGGGGCCTAGCACAGATACGCAGTATTTT.

The chain is built from TRBV2 and TRBJ2-1, with TRBD2 matching over 10 bases. With V trimmed by 6 bases and J by 5 bases, 7 bases remained unmatched. The germline V gene has CDR1 SNHLY and CDR2 FYNNEI. This CDR3 spans 15 amino acids. The CDR3, as DNA: TGTGCCAGCAGCCCGCCTAGCGGGGGTAACAATGAGCAGTTCTTC. Encoded protein: CASSPPSGGNNEQFF. The variable domain in full, completed from reference TRBV2 and TRBJ2-1, reads EPEVTQTPSHQVTQMGQEVILRCVPISNHLYFYWYRQILGQKVEFLVSFYNNEISEKSEIFDDQFSVERPDGSNFTLKIRSTKLEDSAMYFCASSPPSGGNNEQFFGPGTRLTVL.

J is TRBJ1-1 and V is TRBV30; no reliable D call. Trimming pared 2 bases from V and 0 bases from J, leaving 13 bases between. The germline V gene encodes CDR1 GTSNPN and CDR2 SVGIG (reference sequence). CDR3 size: 15 residues. The CDR3 sequence: CAWSPHLGMNTEAFF. The CDR3 bases are TGTGCCTGGAGTCCTCATCTGGGGATGAACACTGAAGCTTTCTTT.

The V call is TRBV4-2, the J call TRBJ2-1, with 14 bases matching TRBD2. This CDR3 is 17 amino acids long. The ends lost 0 bases at V and 8 bases at J; junction bases unmatched: 6. From germline, CDR1 is LGHNA and CDR2 YNFKEQ. The CDR3 DNA reads TGTGCCAGCAGCCAAGATTGGGAGACTAGCGGGAGGGATGAGCAGTTCTTC. It translates to CASSQDWETSGRDEQFF.

This sequence joins TRBV10-3 and TRBJ1-1; D remains ambiguous. This CDR3 region has 13 residues. Trimming removed 11 bases at V and 7 bases at J, with 20 bases between. Germline CDR1 reads ENHRY; CDR2 reads SYGVKD. In DNA, the CDR3 is TGTGCCGGTCGGTCGGCAGTCTCTTATGAAGCTTTCTTT. Translated: CAGRSAVSYEAFF.

The chain employs TRBV7-8 and TRBJ1-1; D might be TRBD1 (5 bases). The CDR3 loop spans 14 amino acids. V lost 5 bases and J lost 7, with 17 bases in between. CDR1 and CDR2 from the germline V gene are SGHVS and FQNEAQ. The CDR3, as DNA: TGTGCCAGCAGCAGCCAGGGTAGAACAGGTGAAGCTTTCTTT. This translates into CASSSQGRTGEAFF.

The genes are TRBV21-1 and TRBJ1-5. TRBV21-1 is marked as a pseudogene. This CDR3 has 13 amino acids. CDR3 protein: CASSKVVIQPQHF. The CDR3 coding sequence is TGTGCCAGCAGCAAAGTGGTCATACAGCCCCAGCATTTT.

CDR3 DNA sequence: TGCGCCAGCAGCTTTATTAATTCACCCCTCCACTTT. The encoded protein is CASSFINSPLHF. V usage is TRBV5-1 and J usage is TRBJ1-6; D gene unclear. The V gene lost 2 bases and the J gene lost 6 bases, with 3 bases spanning the gap. CDR3 length: 12 amino acids. CDR1 is SGHRS and CDR2 is YFSETQ in the germline V gene.

This clone was observed once. The chain is built from TRBV5-5 and TRBJ2-6; perhaps D is TRBD1 or TRBD2 (6 bases each). The CDR3 extends over 18 amino acids. The ends were cut back, 0 bases at V and 2 bases at J, with 15 bases in the middle. Germline assignment: CDR1 SGHKS and CDR2 YYEKEE (reference sequence). Written as DNA, the CDR3 is TGTGCCAGCAGCTTGGTCTCGGGGGCGCCTCCTGGGGCCAACGTCCTGACTTTC. This translates into CASSLVSGAPPGANVLTF. Variable domain in full (rest from reference TRBV5-5 and TRBJ2-6): DAGVTQSPTHLIKTRGQQVTLRCSPISGHKSVSWYQQVLGQGPQFIFQYYEKEERGRGNFPDRFSARQFPNYSSELNVNALLLGDSALYLCASSLVSGAPPGANVLTFGAGSRLTVL.

This clone has only one observation. The chain carries TRBV6-5 and TRBJ1-1; D remains ambiguous. V gave up 6 bases and J gave up 0 bases, with 14 bases separating them. The CDR3 has 15 residues. Germline CDR1 MNHEY, CDR2 SVGAGI. CDR3 in amino acids: CASRGYGRMNTEAFF. CDR3 coding DNA: TGTGCCAGCAGGGGGTACGGCAGGATGAACACTGAAGCTTTCTTT.

The J gene is TRBJ1-1, the V gene TRBV9; the match to TRBD1 covers 8 bases. Germline V lookup: CDR1 SGDLS, CDR2 YYNGEE. The length of the CDR3 is 16 residues. Unmatched junction bases numbered 12, after V lost 4 bases and J lost 4 bases. CDR3 nucleotide sequence: TGTGCCAGCAGCTTCCAGACAGGGGACGGGGGCACTGAAGCTTTCTTT. Amino acid sequence: CASSFQTGDGGTEAFF.

V and J are TRBV6-2 or TRBV6-3 and TRBJ2-7, with D perhaps matching TRBD2 (6 bases). The V gene's germline CDR1 is MNHEY and CDR2 SVGEGT. The CDR3 runs to 16 residues. V lost 5 bases, J lost 2 bases, and 19 bases lay in between. As DNA, the CDR3 is TGTGCCAGCAGTGACCCTTCCGGGACTCCGACCTACGAGCAGTACTTC. It encodes CASSDPSGTPTYEQYF.

V usage is TRBV29-1 and J usage is TRBJ1-4; the D gene is possibly TRBD1 (5 bases). Germline CDR1 reads SQVTM; CDR2 reads ANQGSEA. The CDR3 extends over 15 amino acids. The V and J ends lost 6 bases and 6 bases respectively, with 20 bases between them. CDR3 DNA sequence: TGCAGCGTGCGCGGGGGAAGTCCGCGGGATGAAAAACTGTTTTTT. The encoded protein is CSVRGGSPRDEKLFF.

The chain employs TRBV7-3 and TRBJ2-3; unclear D gene. Germline CDR1 reads SGHTA; CDR2 reads FQGTGA. This CDR3 is 15 amino acids long. Trimming shortened V by 2 bases and J by 0 bases, and 9 bases separated the two germline ends. CDR3 residues: CASSLSGGSTDTQYF. The CDR3 region has the DNA TGTGCCAGCAGCTTATCGGGTGGGAGCACAGATACGCAGTATTTT.